This T cell receptor (beta chain) emerged from a study of T cell responses to AZD1222 COVID-19 vaccine. Profiling relied on immunoSEQ multiplex PCR, and the TCRdb table lists in-frame clones only, not all of them. The table records about 86,000 clones, roughly 90% of them present only once. Pooling covered second doses at about 4 or about 12 weeks. The sample consisted of peripheral blood, taken 28 days after the second AZD1222 dose. This TCR derives from an adult who received the AZD1222 COVID-19 vaccine.

CDR3 nucleotide sequence: TGTGCCAGCAGTTCTACACAGGGGTCCCAAGAGACCCAGTACTTC. Translating it yields CASSSTQGSQETQYF. The chain links TRBV27 to TRBJ2-5, with 7 bases fitting TRBD1. Germline CDR1 is MNHEY and CDR2 is SMNVEV (reference sequence). CDR3 length equals 15 residues. The ends lost 4 bases at V and 1 base at J; junction bases unmatched: 6.